The entry below describes one TCR beta chain. As processed by the authors: From reference gene primer amplification, estimates of nucleated cell counts were derived. The repertoire was sequenced with immunoSEQ multiplex PCR; TCRdb's copy has only in-frame clones and lacks some. V, J and clone size are those of that table, while D and trimming were read from the DNA. The sample carries 250,000 to 300,000 clones, around 81% recorded once. The record originates from a study of blood T cell repertoires in COVID-19. Background on the study: Acute-phase and convalescent COVID-19 samples originated in the United States, Italy and Spain. Sources were T cells, B-cell-depleted T cells, or PBMCs; the material itself was cDNA or gDNA.

CDR3 length equals 17 residues. Trimming removed 1 base from V and 8 bases from J, with 18 bases in between. Per the germline V gene, CDR1 is LGHNA and CDR2 is YSLEER. This sequence joins TRBV4-3 and TRBJ1-6; tentative D call: TRBD1 (6 bases). Specimen: peripheral blood. The TCR comes from a woman in her sixties or seventies with active or convalescent COVID-19. The CDR3 reads CASSQVFGQGSYSPLHF. The CDR3 nucleotides read TGCGCCAGCAGCCAAGTATTCGGTCAGGGGTCCTATTCACCCCTCCACTTT.